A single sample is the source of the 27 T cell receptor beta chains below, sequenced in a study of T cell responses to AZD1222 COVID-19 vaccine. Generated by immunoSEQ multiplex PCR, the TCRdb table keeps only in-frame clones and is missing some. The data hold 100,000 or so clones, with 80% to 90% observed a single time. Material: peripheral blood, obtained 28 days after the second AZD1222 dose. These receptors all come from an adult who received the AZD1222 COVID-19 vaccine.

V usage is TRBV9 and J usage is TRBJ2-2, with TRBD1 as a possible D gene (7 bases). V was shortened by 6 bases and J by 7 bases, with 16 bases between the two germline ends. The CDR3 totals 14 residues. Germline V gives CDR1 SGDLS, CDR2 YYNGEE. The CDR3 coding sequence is TGTGCCAGCAAACGACAGGGAGGATACGGGGAGCTGTTTTTT. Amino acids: CASKRQGGYGELFF.

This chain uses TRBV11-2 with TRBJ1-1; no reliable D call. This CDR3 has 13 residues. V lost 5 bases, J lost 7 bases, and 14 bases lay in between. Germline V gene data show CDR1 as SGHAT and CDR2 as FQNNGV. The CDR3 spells CASSPMSLGEAFF. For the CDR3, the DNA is TGTGCCAGCAGCCCGATGTCCCTGGGTGAAGCTTTCTTT.

This CDR3 reads CASSSPNRPDTQYF. CDR3 sequence (DNA): TGTGCCAGCAGTTCACCAAACCGTCCAGATACGCAGTATTTT. V is TRBV27 and J is TRBJ2-3, with D uncertain. CDR3 length equals 14 residues. V lost 4 bases and J 4 bases, leaving 12 bases between the germline ends. Germline V gives CDR1 MNHEY, CDR2 SMNVEV (reference sequence).

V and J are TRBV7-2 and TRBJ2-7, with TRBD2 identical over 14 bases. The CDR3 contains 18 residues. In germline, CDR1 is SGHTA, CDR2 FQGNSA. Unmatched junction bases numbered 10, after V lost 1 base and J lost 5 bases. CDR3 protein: CASSLVTSGRALKNEQYF. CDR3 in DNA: TGTGCCAGCAGCTTAGTGACTAGCGGGAGGGCCTTAAAAAACGAGCAGTACTTC.

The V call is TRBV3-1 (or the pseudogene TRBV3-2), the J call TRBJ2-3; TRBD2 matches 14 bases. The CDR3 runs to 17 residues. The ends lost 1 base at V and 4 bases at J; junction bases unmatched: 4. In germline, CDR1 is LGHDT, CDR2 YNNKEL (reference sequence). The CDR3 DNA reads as TGTGCCAGCAGCCAAGTGGGACTAGCGGGGGACTCAGATACGCAGTATTTT. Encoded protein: CASSQVGLAGDSDTQYF.

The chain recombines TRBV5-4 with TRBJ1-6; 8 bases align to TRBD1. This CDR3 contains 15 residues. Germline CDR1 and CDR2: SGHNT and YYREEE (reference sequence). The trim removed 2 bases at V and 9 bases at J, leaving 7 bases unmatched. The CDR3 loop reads CASSLGGQGSSPLHF. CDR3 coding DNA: TGTGCCAGCAGCTTAGGAGGACAGGGCTCTTCACCCCTCCACTTT.

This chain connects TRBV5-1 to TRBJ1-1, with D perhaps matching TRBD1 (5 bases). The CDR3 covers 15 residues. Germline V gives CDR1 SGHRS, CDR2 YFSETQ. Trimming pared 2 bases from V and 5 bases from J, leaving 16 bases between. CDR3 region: CASSFGQGDGTEAFF. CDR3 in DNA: TGCGCCAGCAGCTTCGGTCAGGGCGATGGGACTGAAGCTTTCTTT.

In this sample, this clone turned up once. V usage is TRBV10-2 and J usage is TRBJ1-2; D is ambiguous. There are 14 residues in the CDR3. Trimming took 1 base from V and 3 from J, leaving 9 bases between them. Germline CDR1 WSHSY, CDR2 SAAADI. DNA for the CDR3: TGCGCCAGCAGTGAGTGGCAGACCCACTATGGCTACACCTTC. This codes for CASSEWQTHYGYTF.

The CDR3 nucleotides are TGCGCCAGCAGCCCTACAGGGGGGGCAGGGAATGAGCAGTTCTTC. Amino acid sequence: CASSPTGGAGNEQFF. This rearrangement joins TRBV5-1 to TRBJ2-1; a possible D gene is TRBD1 (8 bases). The germline V and J ends were trimmed by 4 bases and 7 bases, with 18 bases remaining between them. The CDR3 runs 15 residues. Germline CDR1 SGHRS, CDR2 YFSETQ.

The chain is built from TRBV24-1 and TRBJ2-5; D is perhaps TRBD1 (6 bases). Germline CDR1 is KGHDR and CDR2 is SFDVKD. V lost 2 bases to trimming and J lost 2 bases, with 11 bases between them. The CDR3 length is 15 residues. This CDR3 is CATSDYGQTQETQYF. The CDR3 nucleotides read TGTGCCACCAGTGATTACGGACAGACTCAAGAGACCCAGTACTTC.

The CDR3 loop is CASSYSVAPYEQYF. CDR3 DNA sequence: TGTGCCAGCAGTTACTCCGTAGCGCCCTACGAGCAGTACTTC. The chain employs TRBV6-2 or TRBV6-3 and TRBJ2-7; a possible D gene is TRBD2 (5 bases). Germline CDR1 reads MNHEY; CDR2 reads SVGEGT. Between the trimmed V and J ends, which lost 0 bases and 2 bases, there was a span of 8 bases. The CDR3 totals 14 residues.

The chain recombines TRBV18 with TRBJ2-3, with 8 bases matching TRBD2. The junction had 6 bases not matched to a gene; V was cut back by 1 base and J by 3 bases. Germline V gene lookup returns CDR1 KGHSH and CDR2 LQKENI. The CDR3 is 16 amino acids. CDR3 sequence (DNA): TGTGCCAGCTCACCACTAACGGGAGGGCCGACAGATACGCAGTATTTT. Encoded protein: CASSPLTGGPTDTQYF.

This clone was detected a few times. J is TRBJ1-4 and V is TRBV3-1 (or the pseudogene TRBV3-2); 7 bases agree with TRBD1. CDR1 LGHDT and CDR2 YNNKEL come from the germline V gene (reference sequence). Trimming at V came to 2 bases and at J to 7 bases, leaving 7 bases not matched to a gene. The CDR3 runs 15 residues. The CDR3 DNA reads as TGTGCCAGCAGCCAAATACAGGGGAGGAGTGAAAAACTGTTTTTT. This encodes CASSQIQGRSEKLFF.

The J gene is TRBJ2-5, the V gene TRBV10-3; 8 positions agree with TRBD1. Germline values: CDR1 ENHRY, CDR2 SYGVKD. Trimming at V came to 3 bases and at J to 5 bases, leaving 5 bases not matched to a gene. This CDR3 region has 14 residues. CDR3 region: CAISDDRGGETQYF. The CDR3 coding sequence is TGTGCCATCAGTGATGACAGGGGCGGGGAGACCCAGTACTTC.

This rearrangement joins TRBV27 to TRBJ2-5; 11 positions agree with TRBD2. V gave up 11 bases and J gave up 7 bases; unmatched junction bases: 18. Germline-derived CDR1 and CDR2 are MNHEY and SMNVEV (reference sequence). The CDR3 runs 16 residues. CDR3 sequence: CAPKLAGGRLGATQYF. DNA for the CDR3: TGTGCCCCCAAGTTAGCGGGAGGGCGGCTAGGGGCGACCCAGTACTTC.

The CDR3 protein is CASSHPLAGGSNEQFF. The CDR3 DNA sequence: TGTGCCAGCAGCCACCCCCTAGCGGGAGGTAGTAATGAGCAGTTCTTC. This chain joins TRBV11-3 and TRBJ2-1, with 11 bases identical to TRBD2. Trimming removed 5 bases from V and 7 bases from J; junction bases left unmatched: 10. Per germline, CDR1 SGHNT and CDR2 YENEEA. The CDR3 spans 16 residues. Full variable domain (outside the CDR3, taken from reference TRBV11-3 and TRBJ2-1): EAGVVQSPRYKIIEKKQPVAFWCNPISGHNTLYWYLQNLGQGPELLIRYENEEAVDDSQLPKDRFSAERLKGVDSTLKIQPAELGDSAVYLCASSHPLAGGSNEQFFGPGTRLTVL.

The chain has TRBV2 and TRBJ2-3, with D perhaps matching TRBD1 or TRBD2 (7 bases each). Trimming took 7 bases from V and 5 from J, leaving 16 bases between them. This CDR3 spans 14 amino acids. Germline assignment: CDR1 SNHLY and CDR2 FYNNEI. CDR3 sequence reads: CASKGATSVDTQYF. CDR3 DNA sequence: TGTGCCAGCAAGGGGGCTACTAGCGTAGATACGCAGTATTTT.

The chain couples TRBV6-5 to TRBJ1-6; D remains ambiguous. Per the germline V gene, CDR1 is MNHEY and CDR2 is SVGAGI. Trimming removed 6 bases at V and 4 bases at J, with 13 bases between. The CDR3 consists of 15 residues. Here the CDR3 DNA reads TGTGCCAGCAGGGATCGGGAGCTTTATAATTCACCCCTCCACTTT. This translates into CASRDRELYNSPLHF.

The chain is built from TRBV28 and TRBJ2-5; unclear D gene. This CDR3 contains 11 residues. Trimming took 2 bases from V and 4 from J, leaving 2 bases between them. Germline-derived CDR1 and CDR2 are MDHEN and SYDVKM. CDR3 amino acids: CASSLPETQYF. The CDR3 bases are TGTGCCAGCAGTTTACCAGAGACCCAGTACTTC.

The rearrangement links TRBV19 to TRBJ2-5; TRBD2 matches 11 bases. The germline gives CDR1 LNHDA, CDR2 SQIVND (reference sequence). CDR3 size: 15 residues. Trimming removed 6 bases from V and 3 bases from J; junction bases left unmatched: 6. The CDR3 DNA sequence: TGTGCCAGTAGCCCCGTAGCGGGGGGGAAAGAGACCCAGTACTTC. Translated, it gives CASSPVAGGKETQYF.

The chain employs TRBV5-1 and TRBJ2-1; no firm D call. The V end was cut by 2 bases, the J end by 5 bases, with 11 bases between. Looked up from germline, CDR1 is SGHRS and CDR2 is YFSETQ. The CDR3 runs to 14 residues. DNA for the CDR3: TGCGCCAGCAGCTTCTTTACGGCTAACAATGAGCAGTTCTTC. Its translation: CASSFFTANNEQFF.

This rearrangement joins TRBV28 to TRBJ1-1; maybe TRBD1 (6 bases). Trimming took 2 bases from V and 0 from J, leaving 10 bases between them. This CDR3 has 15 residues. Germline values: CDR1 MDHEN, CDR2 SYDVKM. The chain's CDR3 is CASSLTGRMNTEAFF. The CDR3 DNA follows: TGTGCCAGCAGTTTAACAGGGCGGATGAACACTGAAGCTTTCTTT.

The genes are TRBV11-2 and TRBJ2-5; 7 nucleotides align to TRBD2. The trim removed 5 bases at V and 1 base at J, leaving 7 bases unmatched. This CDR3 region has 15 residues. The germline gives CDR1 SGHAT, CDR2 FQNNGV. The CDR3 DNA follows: TGTGCCAGCAGCCCACCACTAGCGTTCCAAGAGACCCAGTACTTC. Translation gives CASSPPLAFQETQYF.

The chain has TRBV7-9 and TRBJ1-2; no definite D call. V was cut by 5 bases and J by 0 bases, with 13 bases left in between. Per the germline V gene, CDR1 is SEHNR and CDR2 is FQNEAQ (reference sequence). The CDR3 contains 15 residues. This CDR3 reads CASSKELGTNYGYTF. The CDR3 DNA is TGTGCCAGCAGCAAAGAATTGGGAACTAACTATGGCTACACCTTC.

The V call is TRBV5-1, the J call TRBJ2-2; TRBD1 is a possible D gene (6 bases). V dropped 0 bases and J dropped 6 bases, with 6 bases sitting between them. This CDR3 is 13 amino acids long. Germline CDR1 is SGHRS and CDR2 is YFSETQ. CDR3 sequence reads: CASSLGQAGELFF. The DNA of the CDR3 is TGCGCCAGCAGCTTGGGACAGGCCGGGGAGCTGTTTTTT.

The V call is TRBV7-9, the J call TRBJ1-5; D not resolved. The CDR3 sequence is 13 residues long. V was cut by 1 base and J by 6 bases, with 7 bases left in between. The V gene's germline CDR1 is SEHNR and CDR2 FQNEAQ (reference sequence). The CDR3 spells CASSLGGPQPQHF. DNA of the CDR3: TGTGCCAGCAGCTTAGGGGGTCCTCAGCCCCAGCATTTT.

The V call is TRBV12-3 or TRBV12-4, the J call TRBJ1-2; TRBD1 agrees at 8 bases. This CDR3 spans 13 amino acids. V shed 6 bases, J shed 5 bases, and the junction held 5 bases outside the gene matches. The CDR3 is CASSPRTGYGYTF. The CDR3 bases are TGTGCCAGCAGCCCCCGGACAGGGTATGGCTACACCTTC.